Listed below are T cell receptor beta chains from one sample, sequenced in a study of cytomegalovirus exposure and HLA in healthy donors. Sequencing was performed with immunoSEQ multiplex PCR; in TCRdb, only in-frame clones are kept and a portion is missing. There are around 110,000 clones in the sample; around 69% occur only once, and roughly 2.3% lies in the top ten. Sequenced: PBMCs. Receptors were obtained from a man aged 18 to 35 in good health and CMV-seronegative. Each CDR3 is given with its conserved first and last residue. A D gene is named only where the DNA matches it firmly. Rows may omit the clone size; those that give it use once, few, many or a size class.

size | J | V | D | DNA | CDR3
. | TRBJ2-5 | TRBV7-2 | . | TGTGCCAGCAGCCGCGGGACAGAAGAGACCCAGTACTTC | CASSRGTEETQYF
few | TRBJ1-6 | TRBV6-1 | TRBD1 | TGTGCCAGCACCCGGACAGGGGGGTATAATTCACCCCTCCACTTT | CASTRTGGYNSPLHF
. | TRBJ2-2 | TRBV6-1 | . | TGTGCCAGCAGAGGTGACAGTCCGAACACCGGGGAGCTGTTTTTT | CASRGDSPNTGELFF
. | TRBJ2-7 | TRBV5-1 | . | TGCGCCAGCAGCTTGTATTGGGGGGGCGACGAGCAGTACTTC | CASSLYWGGDEQYF
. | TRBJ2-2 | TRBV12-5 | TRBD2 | TGTGCTAGTGGTTTGGTACTCTCGGCTGTGGCGGGGGGGCCCGGGTCGGTCGGGGAGCTGTTTTTT | CASGLVLSAVAGGPGSVGELFF
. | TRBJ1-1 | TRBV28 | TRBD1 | TGTGCCGGCTCAGGGGGTCCCCACACTGAAGCTTTCTTT | CAGSGGPHTEAFF
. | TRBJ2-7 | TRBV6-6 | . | TGTGCCAGCAACCCCGAGGGGGTCCACTACGAGCAGTACTTC | CASNPEGVHYEQYF
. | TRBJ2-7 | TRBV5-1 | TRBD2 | TGCGCCAGCAGCTCGGGACTAGCGGGGGGCGACGAGCAGTACTTC | CASSSGLAGGDEQYF
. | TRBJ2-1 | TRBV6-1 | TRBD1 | TGTGCCAGCGAGGGACAGGGGGGCTTCTACAATGAGCAGTTCTTC | CASEGQGGFYNEQFF
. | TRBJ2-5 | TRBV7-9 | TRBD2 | TGTGCCAGCAGCCACAAACCCCCAGCGGGGGGGCTAGAGACCCAGTACTTC | CASSHKPPAGGLETQYF
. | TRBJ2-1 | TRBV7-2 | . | TGTGCCAGCAGCCCAGATGGAGGGGTTGGTGAGCAGTTCTTC | CASSPDGGVGEQFF
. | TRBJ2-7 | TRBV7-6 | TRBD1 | TGTGCCAGCAGCCCCCGACCCGGGACAGGGACCGAGCAGTACTTC | CASSPRPGTGTEQYF
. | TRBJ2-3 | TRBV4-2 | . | TGTGCCAGCAGCCAAGATCGTTTGGCGGGGGCCTCCGCTAGCACAGATACGCAGTATTTT | CASSQDRLAGASASTDTQYF
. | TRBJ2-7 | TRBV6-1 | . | TGTGCCAGCAGCCGACAGGTTACCTACGAGCAGTACTTC | CASSRQVTYEQYF
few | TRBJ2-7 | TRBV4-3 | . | TGCGCCAGCAGCCAAGATCCCGGGAGCTCCTACGAGCAGTACTTC | CASSQDPGSSYEQYF
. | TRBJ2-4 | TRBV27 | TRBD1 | TGTGCCAGCAGTCCACCGGGACAGCAAAACATTCAGTACTTC | CASSPPGQQNIQYF
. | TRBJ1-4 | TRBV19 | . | TGTGCCAGTAGTGTGCGGGCAACTAATGAAAAACTGTTTTTT | CASSVRATNEKLFF
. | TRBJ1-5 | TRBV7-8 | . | TGTGCCAGCAGCTTAGAAGGGGGGGCCCAGCCCCAGCATTTT | CASSLEGGAQPQHF
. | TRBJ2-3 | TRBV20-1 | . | TGCAGTGCTAGAGATCCCCCTACCCAGTATTTT | CSARDPPTQYF
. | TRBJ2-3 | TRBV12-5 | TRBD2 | TGTGCTAGTGGTTTTGCTAGCGGGGGGAACCGAAGGGGAGATACGCAGTATTTT | CASGFASGGNRRGDTQYF
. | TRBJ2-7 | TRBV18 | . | TGTGCCAGCTCGCGGGCGGAAGGTATGGGGTACGAGCAGTACTTC | CASSRAEGMGYEQYF
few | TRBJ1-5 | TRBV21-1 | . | TGTGCCAGCAGAGGGGCGGTGCGGGGTGATAGCAATCAGCCCCAGCATTTT | CASRGAVRGDSNQPQHF
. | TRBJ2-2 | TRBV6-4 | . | TGTGCCAGCAGTGACTCGACAGACACCGGGGAGCTGTTTTTT | CASSDSTDTGELFF
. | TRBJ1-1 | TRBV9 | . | TGTGCCAGCAGCGTAGCCGGACAGTTAAACACTGAAGCTTTCTTT | CASSVAGQLNTEAFF
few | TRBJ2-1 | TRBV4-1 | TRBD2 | TGCGCCAGCAGCCGCCCTAGAGCGGGGGCCGGATACAATGAGCAGTTCTTC | CASSRPRAGAGYNEQFF
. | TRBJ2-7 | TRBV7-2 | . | TGTGCCAGCAGCCTAAGGGGTGTGGGCTACGAGCAGTACTTC | CASSLRGVGYEQYF
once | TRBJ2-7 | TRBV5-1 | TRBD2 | TGCGCCAGCAGCTTGGGGAGCGGGGGCTACGAGCAGTACTTC | CASSLGSGGYEQYF
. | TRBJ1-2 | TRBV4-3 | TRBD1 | TGCGCCAGCAGCCAGGCGGGGACAGGGGGAGGCTACACCTTC | CASSQAGTGGGYTF
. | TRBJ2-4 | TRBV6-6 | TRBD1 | TGTGCCAGCAGTTCCCCGGCAGGGGGCTTGGGCATTCAGTACTTC | CASSSPAGGLGIQYF
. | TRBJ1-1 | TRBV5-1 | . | TGCGCCAGCAACCCCGAAGGCCGGGAGGGGGGGTCGTCTGAAGCTTTCTTT | CASNPEGREGGSSEAFF
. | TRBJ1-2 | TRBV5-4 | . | TGTGCCAGCAGCTTGGGTAGCGGACGGGGGGCTTATGGCTACACCTTC | CASSLGSGRGAYGYTF
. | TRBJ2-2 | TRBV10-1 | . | TGCGCCAGCAGTGAGGCAGGAACAGGGCAGACCGGGGAGCTGTTTTTT | CASSEAGTGQTGELFF
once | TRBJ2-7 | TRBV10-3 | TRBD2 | TGTGCCATCGGGCGGGGGGAAGATTACGAGCAGTACTTC | CAIGRGEDYEQYF
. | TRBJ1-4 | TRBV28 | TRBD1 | TGTGCCAGCAGTCGGGACAGGGTTAATGAAAAACTGTTTTTT | CASSRDRVNEKLFF
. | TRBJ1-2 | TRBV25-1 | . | TGTGCCAGCAGTGAATCCGCGATGACTAACTATGGCTACACCTTC | CASSESAMTNYGYTF
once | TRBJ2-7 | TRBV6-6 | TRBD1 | TGTGCCAGCAGCGAACAGGGGGCGGTCTCCTACGAGCAGTACTTC | CASSEQGAVSYEQYF
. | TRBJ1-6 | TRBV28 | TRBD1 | TGTGCCAGCAGTAACAGGGGCTCGAATTCACCCCTCCACTTT | CASSNRGSNSPLHF
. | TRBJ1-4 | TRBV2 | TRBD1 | TGTGCCAGCAGTGTGGACAGGGGACGTCTTGAAAAACTGTTTTTT | CASSVDRGRLEKLFF
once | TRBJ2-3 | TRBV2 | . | TGTGCCACCACATCGGGGGGCACCACAGATACGCAGTATTTT | CATTSGGTTDTQYF
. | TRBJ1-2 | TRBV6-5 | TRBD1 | TGTGCCAGCACTCCCTCGACAGGGCACTATGGCTACACCTTC | CASTPSTGHYGYTF
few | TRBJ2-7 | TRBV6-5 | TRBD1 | TGTGCCAGCAGTCCGGACAGGGCAAACGACGAGCAGTACTTC | CASSPDRANDEQYF
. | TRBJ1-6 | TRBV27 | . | TGTGCCAGCAGTTTAGTCCAGGGAACCTATAATTCACCCCTCCACTTT | CASSLVQGTYNSPLHF
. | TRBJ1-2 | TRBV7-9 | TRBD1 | TGTGCCAGCAGCTTAGAAGGGACAGGGGTGAACTATGGCTACACCTTC | CASSLEGTGVNYGYTF
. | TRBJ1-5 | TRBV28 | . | TGTGCCAGCAGTCGAGGGTCGGGCAATCAGCCCCAGCATTTT | CASSRGSGNQPQHF
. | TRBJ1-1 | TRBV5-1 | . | TGCGCCAGCAACTTGGCCACAGGGCTGCTAGCTTTCTTT | CASNLATGLLAFF
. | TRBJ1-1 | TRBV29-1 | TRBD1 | TGCAGCACGGGACAGGGGGTGAACACTGAAGCTTTCTTT | CSTGQGVNTEAFF
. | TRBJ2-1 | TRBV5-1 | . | TGCGCCAGCACCCCAATCGGGAGAAGTTACAATGAGCAGTTCTTC | CASTPIGRSYNEQFF
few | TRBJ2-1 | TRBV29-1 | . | TGCAGCGGCGGACACCTTCAGGGGCATGAGCAGTTCTTC | CSGGHLQGHEQFF
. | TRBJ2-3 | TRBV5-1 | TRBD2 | TGCGCCAGCAGCTCCACTAGCGGGGGCCTATGGGATACGCAGTATTTT | CASSSTSGGLWDTQYF
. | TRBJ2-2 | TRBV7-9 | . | TGTGCCAGCAGCTTGGGGCCAGGATCTAACACCGGGGAGCTGTTTTTT | CASSLGPGSNTGELFF
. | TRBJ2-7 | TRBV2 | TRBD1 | TGTGCCAGCAGTGAGGGACAGCCCTACGAGCAGTACTTC | CASSEGQPYEQYF
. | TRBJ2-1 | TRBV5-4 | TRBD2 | TGTGCCAGCAGCTTGAGGTTGTTTAGCGGGGAGTCGGCCAACTACAATGAGCAGTTCTTC | CASSLRLFSGESANYNEQFF
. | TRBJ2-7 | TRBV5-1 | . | TGCGCCAGCAGCTTGGTAGCCACCGGCTCCTACGAGCAGTACTTC | CASSLVATGSYEQYF
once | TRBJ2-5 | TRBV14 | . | TGTGCCAGCAGCCAAACTAGCGAGACCCAGTACTTC | CASSQTSETQYF
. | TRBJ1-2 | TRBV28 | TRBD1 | TGTGCCAGCAGGTTGGCCGGACAGGGGGACTATGGCTACACCTTC | CASRLAGQGDYGYTF
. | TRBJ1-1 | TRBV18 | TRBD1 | TGTGCCAGCTCAGGGACAGGGGGATCCCCTGAAGCTTTCTTT | CASSGTGGSPEAFF